This T cell receptor (beta chain) came from a study of cytomegalovirus exposure and HLA in healthy donors. Overall study: About 80 million unique TCRs, all from HLA-typed donors, were included in an early release of the data.

The primer mix had 60 Vbeta and 13 Jbeta primers. Produced via immunoSEQ multiplex PCR; TCRdb's table is partial and in-frame only. Its listing shows 100,000 to 150,000 clones. Study-level results: The majority of TCR sequences were rare, yet some public TCRs appeared in many donors.

Concerning this clone itself: What it recognizes is unknown.

This CDR3 is built from 14 residues. Germline CDR1 reads MGHDK; CDR2 reads SYGVNS. Trimming pared 2 bases from V and 3 bases from J, leaving 9 bases between. The J gene is TRBJ2-3, the V gene TRBV25-1, with D possibly TRBD1 on 5 matching bases. This receptor was identified in a man between 35 and 55 years old in good health and CMV-seronegative. Sequenced sample: PBMCs. The CDR3 region has the DNA TGTGCCAGCAGTGAAATAGGGGTAACAGATACGCAGTATTTT. This encodes CASSEIGVTDTQYF.